This entry lists 23 T cell receptor beta chains sequenced from one sample in a study of control samples from healthy donors and cancer patients (TCRdb year 2020). Library creation used the immunoSEQ multiplex PCR assay. TCRdb stores this immuneACCESS table with in-frame sequences only. Part of the clones is absent; in the studies checked, under half of the shortfall reflects unresolved V genes, and no reason is known for the rest. This sample lists 150,000 or so clones; roughly 94% were detected once. Approximately 5.7% of the sample comes from the top ten. The source material was blood. The receptors here all came from a man in his forties or fifties in good health.

This clone has more than one count but fewer than ten. The chain links TRBV7-9 to TRBJ2-5, with D possibly being TRBD1 or TRBD2 (5 bases each). CDR3 size: 16 residues. Germline loops: CDR1 SEHNR, CDR2 FQNEAQ (reference sequence). The germline V and J ends were trimmed by 4 bases and 4 bases, with 19 bases remaining between them. DNA of the CDR3: TGTGCCAGCAGCTCCTCCGGGACGCGACTCAGAGAGACCCAGTACTTC. It specifies CASSSSGTRLRETQYF.

The CDR3 reads CASSSTPGGTGELFF. CDR3 nucleotides: TGTGCCAGCAGTTCCACTCCAGGAGGGACCGGGGAGCTGTTTTTT. This sequence joins TRBV6-6 and TRBJ2-2, with a tentative D call TRBD2 (6 bases). The CDR3 covers 15 residues. V lost 4 bases and J lost 5, with 14 bases in between. Germline CDR1 is MNHNY and CDR2 is SVGAGI (reference sequence).

The genes are TRBV7-9 and TRBJ1-3; D call uncertain. Germline values: CDR1 SEHNR, CDR2 FQNEAQ (reference sequence). V lost 5 bases to trimming and J lost 0 bases, with 11 bases between them. The CDR3 has 15 amino acids. The CDR3 region is CASSAPPGSGNTIYF. The CDR3 region has the DNA TGTGCCAGCAGCGCCCCGCCGGGCTCTGGAAACACCATATATTTT. Filled out from reference TRBV7-9 and TRBJ1-3, the complete variable domain reads DTGVSQNPRHKITKRGQNVTFRCDPISEHNRLYWYRQTLGQGPEFLTYFQNEAQLEKSRLLSDRFSAERPKGSFSTLEIQRTEQGDSAMYLCASSAPPGSGNTIYFGEGSWLTVV.

The rearrangement links TRBV6-6 to TRBJ1-4; TRBD1 is a possible D gene (5 bases). The CDR3 is 13 residues long. The germline gives CDR1 MNHNY, CDR2 SVGAGI (reference sequence). V lost 5 bases and J lost 8, with 12 bases in between. CDR3: CASSRGAGEKLFF. Here the CDR3 DNA reads TGTGCCAGCAGTAGGGGCGCGGGGGAAAAACTGTTTTTT.

CDR3 sequence (DNA): TGTGCCAGCAGTTTAACAGGGGGAGACACTGAAGCTTTCTTT. Translated: CASSLTGGDTEAFF. The J gene is TRBJ1-1, the V gene TRBV2, with TRBD1 identical over 8 bases. The length of the CDR3 is 14 residues. The V and J ends lost 5 bases and 3 bases, in that order; junction bases with no gene match: 5. The germline gives CDR1 SNHLY, CDR2 FYNNEI.

The rearrangement links TRBV28 to TRBJ2-1; D is unclear. With 5 bases removed from V and 12 bases from J, the gap between germline ends came to 11 bases. The germline V gene encodes CDR1 MDHEN and CDR2 SYDVKM. This CDR3 is built from 11 residues. In DNA, the CDR3 is TGTGCCAGCAGTAGTAGGGCCTGGCAGTTCTTC. Its protein product is CASSSRAWQFF. Supplemented by reference TRBV28 and TRBJ2-1, the full variable domain reads DVKVTQSSRYLVKRTGEKVFLECVQDMDHENMFWYRQDPGLGLRLIYFSYDVKMKEKGDIPEGYSVSREKKERFSLILESASTNQTSMYLCASSSRAWQFFGPGTRLTVL.

This chain connects TRBV19 to TRBJ2-7; D gene unclear. Per germline, CDR1 LNHDA and CDR2 SQIVND (reference sequence). This CDR3 is built from 11 residues. The V and J ends lost 4 bases and 0 bases respectively, with 1 base between them. For the CDR3, the DNA is TGTGCCAGTAGTAACTCCTACGAGCAGTACTTC. Its translation: CASSNSYEQYF.

This clone was counted between two and nine times. The chain uses TRBV4-1 and TRBJ2-3; D unresolved. CDR3 length: 16 amino acids. Deletions cut 4 bases from V and 1 base from J, with 15 bases between. Per germline, CDR1 MGHRA and CDR2 YSYEKL. CDR3 nucleotides: TGCGCCAGCAGCCCCCCCATTGCGTCCGGCACAGATACGCAGTATTTT. Its translation is CASSPPIASGTDTQYF.

The rearrangement links TRBV5-1 to TRBJ1-1; D not resolved. CDR1 and CDR2 from the germline V gene are SGHRS and YFSETQ. The CDR3 consists of 11 residues. V lost 7 bases and J 1 base, leaving 5 bases between the germline ends. CDR3 sequence: CASLSNTEAFF. In nucleotides, the CDR3 is TGCGCCAGCTTGTCGAACACTGAAGCTTTCTTT.

The chain links TRBV4-2 to TRBJ1-2, with D possibly matching TRBD1 (6 bases). The length of the CDR3 is 15 residues. Germline V CDR1 and CDR2: LGHNA, YNFKEQ. V lost 0 bases and J lost 7, with 15 bases in between. In nucleotides, the CDR3 is TGTGCCAGCAGCCAAGATCTCCGGGGGGCGGGTGGCTACACCTTC. It yields the protein CASSQDLRGAGGYTF.

The rearrangement links TRBV5-1 to TRBJ2-7; D assignment may be TRBD1 or TRBD2 (5 bases each). V lost 3 bases and J lost 3, with 13 bases in between. Germline-derived CDR1 and CDR2 are SGHRS and YFSETQ. The CDR3 is made up of 14 amino acids. CDR3 DNA sequence: TGCGCCAGCAGCTGGGCCGGGGCCCGCTACGAGCAGTACTTC. This gives the protein CASSWAGARYEQYF. Complete variable domain (other parts from reference TRBV5-1 and TRBJ2-7): KAGVTQTPRYLIKTRGQQVTLSCSPISGHRSVSWYQQTPGQGLQFLFEYFSETQRNKGNFPGRFSGRQFSNSRSEMNVSTLELGDSALYLCASSWAGARYEQYFGPGTRLTVT.

V and J are TRBV28 and TRBJ2-1, with 12 bases matching TRBD2. Germline V gene lookup returns CDR1 MDHEN and CDR2 SYDVKM. The CDR3 is made up of 15 amino acids. V lost 7 bases, J lost 4 bases, and 5 bases stayed unmatched. The CDR3 sequence: CASTRLAGEYNEQFF. The CDR3 DNA reads TGTGCCAGCACCAGACTAGCGGGGGAATACAATGAGCAGTTCTTC. Combining the CDR3 with reference TRBV28 and TRBJ2-1 gives the whole variable domain DVKVTQSSRYLVKRTGEKVFLECVQDMDHENMFWYRQDPGLGLRLIYFSYDVKMKEKGDIPEGYSVSREKKERFSLILESASTNQTSMYLCASTRLAGEYNEQFFGPGTRLTVL.

The V gene is TRBV4-3, the J gene TRBJ1-1; D remains ambiguous. This CDR3 contains 14 residues. Germline loops: CDR1 LGHNA, CDR2 YSLEER. Trimming cost V 0 bases and J 3 bases, with 8 bases left between them. The CDR3 DNA reads TGCGCCAGCAGCCAAGATGCGGCAGACACTGAAGCTTTCTTT. The encoded protein is CASSQDAADTEAFF.

This chain joins TRBV18 and TRBJ2-7; TRBD1 aligns across 8 bases. The V segment lost 3 bases and the J segment 2 bases; nucleotides outside the gene matches: 6. This CDR3 is 15 amino acids long. Germline V gene sequence: CDR1 KGHSH, CDR2 LQKENI. CDR3 region: CASSPDRGLTYEQYF. CDR3 nucleotide sequence: TGTGCCAGCTCACCCGACAGGGGTCTTACCTACGAGCAGTACTTC.

The chain is built from TRBV2 and TRBJ2-7; D is unclear. Per germline, CDR1 SNHLY and CDR2 FYNNEI. V lost 3 bases to trimming and J lost 4 bases, with 7 bases between them. This CDR3 has 12 residues. The CDR3 DNA reads as TGTGCCAGCAGTGAGACCCGTTACGAGCAGTACTTC. Protein product: CASSETRYEQYF.

V gene TRBV4-3 combines with J gene TRBJ2-3; 10 nucleotides match TRBD2. Trimming cost V 1 base and J 0 bases; bases outside gene matches: 7. The CDR3 has 18 residues. Germline CDR1 is LGHNA and CDR2 is YSLEER. CDR3 in amino acids: CASSQASSGGFSTDTQYF. DNA for the CDR3: TGCGCCAGCAGCCAAGCTTCTAGCGGGGGCTTTAGCACAGATACGCAGTATTTT.

The rearrangement uses TRBV28 and TRBJ1-6; D unclear. The germline CDR1 and CDR2 sequences are MDHEN and SYDVKM. The V end lost 2 bases, the J end lost 10 bases, and 6 bases lay between the germline ends. This CDR3 is 12 amino acids long. The CDR3 sequence: CASSLLGSPLHF. Here the CDR3 DNA reads TGTGCCAGCAGTTTACTTGGGTCACCCCTCCACTTT.

This chain links TRBV30 with TRBJ2-7; TRBD1 is a possible D gene (6 bases). Trimming stripped 5 bases from V and 0 bases from J, with 11 bases between. CDR3 length: 13 residues. Germline V gene data show CDR1 as GTSNPN and CDR2 as SVGIG (reference sequence). The CDR3 loop is CAWGRTVSYEQYF. Here the CDR3 DNA reads TGTGCCTGGGGTAGGACAGTCTCCTACGAGCAGTACTTC.

This chain connects TRBV5-1 to TRBJ1-2; 7 bases line up with TRBD1. There are 15 residues in the CDR3. The trim removed 3 bases at V and 7 bases at J, leaving 12 bases unmatched. Germline CDR1 is SGHRS and CDR2 is YFSETQ. The CDR3 DNA sequence: TGCGCCAGCAGCTATTCGACAGGGAGCTCGAGTGGCTACACCTTC. This gives the protein CASSYSTGSSSGYTF.

The genes are TRBV9 and TRBJ1-5; D remains unclear. Per the germline V gene, CDR1 is SGDLS and CDR2 is YYNGEE. V was shortened by 3 bases and J by 7 bases, with 14 bases between the two germline ends. This CDR3 has 14 amino acids. The DNA for the CDR3 is TGTGCCAGCAGCGCCTCCCCTATCGGGCAGCCCCAGCATTTT. Translated: CASSASPIGQPQHF.

This chain links TRBV19 with TRBJ2-1; possibly TRBD1 or TRBD2 for D (5 bases each). Germline V gene lookup returns CDR1 LNHDA and CDR2 SQIVND (reference sequence). Trimming stripped 6 bases from V and 4 bases from J, with 31 bases between. CDR3 length: 20 residues. The CDR3 DNA follows: TGTGCCAGTAGAGGACGGGACCCTACAGCTAAGGTTGGGCGGTACAATGAGCAGTTCTTC. It encodes CASRGRDPTAKVGRYNEQFF.

The genes are TRBV29-1 and TRBJ1-2; the match to TRBD1 covers 9 bases. J lost 3 bases, V lost 6 bases, and 5 bases had no gene match. Germline CDR1 and CDR2: SQVTM and ANQGSEA. This CDR3 comprises 13 residues. CDR3 bases: TGCAGCGTCCGGACAGGGGAGGACTATGGCTACACCTTC. Translation: CSVRTGEDYGYTF.

The gene calls are TRBV6-2 or TRBV6-3 and TRBJ2-6; the D is unclear. The CDR3 runs to 15 residues. Between the trimmed V and J ends, which lost 2 bases and 0 bases, there was a span of 5 bases. Germline V gives CDR1 MNHEY, CDR2 SVGEGT. The CDR3: CASSYGISGANVLTF. The CDR3 nucleotides read TGTGCCAGCAGTTACGGTATCTCTGGGGCCAACGTCCTGACTTTC.